The rows below give T cell receptor beta chains drawn from one sample of a study of technical replicates of blood from several donors. Sequenced by immunoSEQ multiplex PCR; TCRdb stores in-frame clones only, minus some. The sample lists around 65,000 clones, over 80% occurring once. The sequenced material came from PBMCs. Receptors were obtained from a human donor in good health. Some clones in this sample may be carry-over from other donors' samples. CDR3s include the opening cysteine and the closing phenylalanine or tryptophan. A D gene is named only where the DNA matches it firmly. Not every row has a clone size; where given, it reads once, few, many or a size class.

clone size,D gene,J gene,V gene,CDR3 protein,CDR3 DNA
-,-,TRBJ1-1,TRBV28,CACRTSYTEAFF,TGTGCCTGCAGGACATCGTACACTGAAGCTTTCTTT
once,-,TRBJ1-1,TRBV7-9,CASTNGGGTEAFF,TGTGCCAGCACCAACGGGGGTGGGACTGAAGCTTTCTTT
once,-,TRBJ2-7,TRBV7-9,CASSSDTPGYEQYF,TGTGCCAGCAGCTCCGACACTCCGGGGTACGAGCAGTACTTC
once,TRBD2,TRBJ2-7,TRBV6-6,CASSGGGSYEQYF,TGTGCCAGCAGCGGGGGGGGGAGCTACGAGCAGTACTTC
-,TRBD1,TRBJ1-1,TRBV5-1,CASRDPKTGGGGTEAFF,TGCGCCAGCAGGGATCCGAAAACAGGGGGCGGTGGGACTGAAGCTTTCTTT
-,TRBD2,TRBJ2-3,TRBV6-1,CASRAGTSGTDTQYF,TGTGCCAGCAGAGCCGGGACTAGCGGCACAGATACGCAGTATTTT
few,-,TRBJ1-1,TRBV4-1,CASSARRLTDPNTEAFF,TGCGCCAGCAGCGCCCGCCGCCTGACAGATCCTAACACTGAAGCTTTCTTT
few,TRBD1,TRBJ1-6,TRBV7-2,CASSSQGYNSPLHF,TGTGCCAGCAGCTCACAGGGGTATAATTCACCCCTCCACTTT
-,TRBD2,TRBJ2-3,TRBV5-4,CASSLYGLAEKSTQYF,TGTGCCAGCAGCCTGTACGGACTAGCGGAAAAGAGTACGCAGTATTTT
-,-,TRBJ2-7,TRBV29-1,CSALGAHSYEQYF,TGCAGCGCCCTAGGAGCCCACTCCTACGAGCAGTACTTC
-,-,TRBJ2-3,TRBV5-4,CASTMGGLKVTTDTQYF,TGTGCCAGCACCATGGGGGGACTTAAAGTTACGACAGATACGCAGTATTTT
-,-,TRBJ1-4,TRBV29-1,CSVTKEAKLFF,TGCAGCGTGACCAAAGAGGCAAAACTGTTTTTT
-,TRBD2,TRBJ2-3,TRBV19,CASRLSGGATDTQYF,TGTGCCAGTAGACTTAGCGGGGGGGCCACAGATACGCAGTATTTT
-,TRBD1,TRBJ2-7,TRBV2,CASRNRGWEQYF,TGTGCCAGCAGGAACAGGGGGTGGGAGCAGTACTTC